This TCR beta chain emerged from a study of cytomegalovirus exposure and HLA in healthy donors. Study-level points and caveats: Upon later analysis, TCR association rates were observed to vary by HLA locus, being highest for DRB1 and lowest for HLA-C.

13 Jbeta primers and 60 Vbeta primers were used for the PCR. TCRdb keeps only in-frame clones here, not all; method: immunoSEQ multiplex PCR. The data contain 200,000 to 250,000 clones, under 85% of them seen just once; the ten biggest clones take up less than 2%. A few counts support this clone. The antigen is unknown. Germline loops: CDR1 MDHEN, CDR2 SYDVKM. There are 14 residues in the CDR3. V lost 6 bases to trimming and J lost 4 bases, with 12 bases between them. The chain joins TRBV28 to TRBJ1-4; TRBD1 is a possible D gene (6 bases). The sequenced material came from PBMCs. The receptor comes from a man aged 45 to 65 in good health and CMV-seronegative. CDR3 nucleotide sequence: TGTGCCAGCAGGGAGGACAGAAATAATGAAAAACTGTTTTTT. Protein: CASREDRNNEKLFF.